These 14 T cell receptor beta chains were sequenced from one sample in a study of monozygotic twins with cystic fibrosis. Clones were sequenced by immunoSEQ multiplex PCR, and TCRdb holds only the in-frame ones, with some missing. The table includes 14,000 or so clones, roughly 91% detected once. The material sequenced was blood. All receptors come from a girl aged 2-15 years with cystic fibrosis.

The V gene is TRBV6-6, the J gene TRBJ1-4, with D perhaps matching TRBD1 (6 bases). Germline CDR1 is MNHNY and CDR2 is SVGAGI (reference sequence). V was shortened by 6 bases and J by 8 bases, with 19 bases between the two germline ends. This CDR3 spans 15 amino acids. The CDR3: CASSPYGQGREKLFF. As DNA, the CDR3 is TGTGCCAGCAGCCCTTATGGGCAGGGGAGGGAAAAACTGTTTTTT.

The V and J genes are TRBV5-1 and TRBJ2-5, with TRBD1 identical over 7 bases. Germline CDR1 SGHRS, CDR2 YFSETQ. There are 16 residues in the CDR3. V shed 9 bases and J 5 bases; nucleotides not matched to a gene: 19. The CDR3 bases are TGCGCCACCCAAAAAGGAGGCGAGGGGGCAAGGGAGACCCAGTACTTC. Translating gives CATQKGGEGARETQYF.

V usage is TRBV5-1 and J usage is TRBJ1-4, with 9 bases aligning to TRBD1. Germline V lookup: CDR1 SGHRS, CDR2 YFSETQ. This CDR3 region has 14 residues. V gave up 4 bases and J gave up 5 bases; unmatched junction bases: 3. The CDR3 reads CASSNRGRNEKLFF. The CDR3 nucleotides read TGCGCCAGCAGCAACAGGGGGCGAAATGAAAAACTGTTTTTT.

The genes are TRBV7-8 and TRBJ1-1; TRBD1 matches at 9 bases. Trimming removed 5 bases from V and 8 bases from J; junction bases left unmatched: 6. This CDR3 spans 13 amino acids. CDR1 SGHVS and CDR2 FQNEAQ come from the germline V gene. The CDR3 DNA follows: TGTGCCAGCAGCATCCACAGGGGGCCAGAAGCTTTCTTT. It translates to CASSIHRGPEAFF.

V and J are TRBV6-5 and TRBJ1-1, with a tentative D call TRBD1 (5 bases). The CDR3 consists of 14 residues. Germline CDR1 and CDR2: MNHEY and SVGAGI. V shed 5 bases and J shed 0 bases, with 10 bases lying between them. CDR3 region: CASSNDRMNTEAFF. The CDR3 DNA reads TGTGCCAGCAGTAACGACAGAATGAACACTGAAGCTTTCTTT.

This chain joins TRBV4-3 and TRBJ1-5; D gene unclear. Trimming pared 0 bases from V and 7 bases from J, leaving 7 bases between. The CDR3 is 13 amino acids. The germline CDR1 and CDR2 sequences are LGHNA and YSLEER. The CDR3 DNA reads TGCGCCAGCAGCCAAGATGCGATCCAGCCCCAGCATTTT. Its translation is CASSQDAIQPQHF.

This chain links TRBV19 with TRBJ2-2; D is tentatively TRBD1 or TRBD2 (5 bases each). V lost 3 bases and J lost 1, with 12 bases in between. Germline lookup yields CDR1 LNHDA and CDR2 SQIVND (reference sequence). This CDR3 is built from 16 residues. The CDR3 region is CASSMVSGRNTGELFF. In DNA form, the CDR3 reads TGTGCCAGTAGTATGGTATCGGGGCGGAACACCGGGGAGCTGTTTTTT. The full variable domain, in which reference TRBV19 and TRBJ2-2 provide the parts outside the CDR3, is DGGITQSPKYLFRKEGQNVTLSCEQNLNHDAMYWYRQDPGQGLRLIYYSQIVNDFQKGDIAEGYSVSREKKESFPLTVTSAQKNPTAFYLCASSMVSGRNTGELFFGEGSRLTVL.

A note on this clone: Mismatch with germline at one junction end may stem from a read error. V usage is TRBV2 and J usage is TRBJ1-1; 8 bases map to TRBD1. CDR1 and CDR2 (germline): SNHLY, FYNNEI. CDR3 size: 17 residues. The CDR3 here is CASKQQGGRNMNTEAFF. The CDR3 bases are TGTGCGAGCAAACAACAGGGGGGGAGAAACATGAACACTGAAGCTTTCTTT.

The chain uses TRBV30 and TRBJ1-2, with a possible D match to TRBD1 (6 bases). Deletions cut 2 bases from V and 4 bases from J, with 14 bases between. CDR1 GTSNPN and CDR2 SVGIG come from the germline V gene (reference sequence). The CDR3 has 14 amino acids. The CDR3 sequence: CAWSRWAGAYGYTF. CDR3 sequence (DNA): TGTGCCTGGAGTAGGTGGGCAGGGGCCTATGGCTACACCTTC.

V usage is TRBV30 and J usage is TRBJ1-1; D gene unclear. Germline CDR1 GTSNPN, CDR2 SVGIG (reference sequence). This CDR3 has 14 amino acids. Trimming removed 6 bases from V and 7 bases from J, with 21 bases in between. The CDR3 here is CACPREGAGIEAFF. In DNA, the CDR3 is TGTGCCTGCCCGAGAGAGGGTGCTGGCATTGAAGCTTTCTTT.

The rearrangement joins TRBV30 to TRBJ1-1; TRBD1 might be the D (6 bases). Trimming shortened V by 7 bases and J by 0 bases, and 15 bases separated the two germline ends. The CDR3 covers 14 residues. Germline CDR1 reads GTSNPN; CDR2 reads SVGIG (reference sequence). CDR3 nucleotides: TGTGCCTCCCAACGGAGGGGGATGAACACTGAAGCTTTCTTT. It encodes CASQRRGMNTEAFF.

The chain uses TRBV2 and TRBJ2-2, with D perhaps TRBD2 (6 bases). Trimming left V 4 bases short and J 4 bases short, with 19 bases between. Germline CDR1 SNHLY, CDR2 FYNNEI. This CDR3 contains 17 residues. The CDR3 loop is CASSGPGSGWATGELFF. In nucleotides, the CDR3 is TGTGCCAGCAGTGGCCCTGGTAGCGGTTGGGCCACCGGGGAGCTGTTTTTT.

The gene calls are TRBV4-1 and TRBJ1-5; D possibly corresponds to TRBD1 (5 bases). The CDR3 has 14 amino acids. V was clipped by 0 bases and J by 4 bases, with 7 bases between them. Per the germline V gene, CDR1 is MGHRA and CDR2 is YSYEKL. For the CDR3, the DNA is TGCGCCAGCAGCCAAGAACCAGGGAATCAGCCCCAGCATTTT. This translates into CASSQEPGNQPQHF.

The CDR3 region is CATSSREGSYNEQFF. The CDR3 DNA reads as TGTGCCACCAGCAGTCGGGAGGGTTCCTACAATGAGCAGTTCTTC. The rearrangement joins TRBV15 to TRBJ2-1, with 8 positions matching TRBD2. This CDR3 is built from 15 residues. With V trimmed by 3 bases and J by 1 base, 2 bases remained unmatched. Looked up from germline, CDR1 is LNHNV and CDR2 is YYDKDF (reference sequence).